The T cell receptor beta chain under discussion was sequenced for a study of T cells in Graves' hyperthyroidism and ophthalmopathy. This clonotype has ten or more counts. This CDR3 comprises 16 residues. Trimming shortened V by 6 bases and J by 0 bases, and 15 bases separated the two germline ends. CDR1 MNHEY and CDR2 SMNVEV come from the germline V gene (reference sequence). RNA transcripts were the template for amplifying TCR beta CDR3 regions. First-round RT-PCR with HTBI primers amplified the TCR CDR3 region. TCRdb fed the multiplex PCR reads into MiXCR, producing one record per CDR3 protein. The table lists 400,000 to 500,000 distinct CDR3 sequences, around 15% of them singletons.

Source material: blood. V is TRBV27 and J is TRBJ1-3; no definite D call. This clonotype originated in a woman aged 18-29 years with Graves' hyperthyroidism. The CDR3 region has the DNA TGTGCCAGCAGCACCCTGACGGAACGCTCTGGAAACACCATATATTTT. It translates to CASSTLTERSGNTIYF.